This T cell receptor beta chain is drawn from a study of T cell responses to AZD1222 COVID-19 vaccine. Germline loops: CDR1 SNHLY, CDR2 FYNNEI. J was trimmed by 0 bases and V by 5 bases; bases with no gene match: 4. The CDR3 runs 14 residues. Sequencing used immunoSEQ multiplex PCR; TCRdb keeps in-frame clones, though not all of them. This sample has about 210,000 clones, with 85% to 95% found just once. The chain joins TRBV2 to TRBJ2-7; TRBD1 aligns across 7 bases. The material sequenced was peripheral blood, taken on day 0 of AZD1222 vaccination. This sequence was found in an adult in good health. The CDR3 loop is CASSIQGNSYEQYF. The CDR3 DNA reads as TGTGCCAGCAGTATACAGGGGAACTCCTACGAGCAGTACTTC.